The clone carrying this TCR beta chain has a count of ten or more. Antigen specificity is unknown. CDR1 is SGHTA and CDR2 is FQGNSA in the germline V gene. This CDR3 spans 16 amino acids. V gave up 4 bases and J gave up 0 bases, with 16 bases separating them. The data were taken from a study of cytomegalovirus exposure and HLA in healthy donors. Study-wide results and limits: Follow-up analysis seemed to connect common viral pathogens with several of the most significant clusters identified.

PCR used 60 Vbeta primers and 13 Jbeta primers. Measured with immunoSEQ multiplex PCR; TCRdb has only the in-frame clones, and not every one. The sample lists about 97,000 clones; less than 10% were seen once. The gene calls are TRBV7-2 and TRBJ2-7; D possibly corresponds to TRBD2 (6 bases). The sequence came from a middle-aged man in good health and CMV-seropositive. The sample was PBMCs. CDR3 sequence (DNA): TGTGCCAGCAGCTCCTCACACGGGAGTGGCTCCTACGAGCAGTACTTC. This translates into CASSSSHGSGSYEQYF.